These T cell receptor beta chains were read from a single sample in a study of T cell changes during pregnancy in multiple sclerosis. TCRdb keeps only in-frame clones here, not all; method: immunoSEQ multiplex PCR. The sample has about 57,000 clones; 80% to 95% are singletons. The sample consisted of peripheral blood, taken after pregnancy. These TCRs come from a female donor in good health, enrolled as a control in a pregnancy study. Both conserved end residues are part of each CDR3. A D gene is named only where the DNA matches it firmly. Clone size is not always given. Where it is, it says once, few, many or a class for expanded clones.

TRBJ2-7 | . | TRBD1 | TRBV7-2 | CASSWGQGIYEQYF | TGTGCCAGCAGCTGGGGACAGGGTATCTACGAGCAGTACTTC
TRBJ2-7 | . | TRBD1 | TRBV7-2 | CASNLSGGTGARQYF | TGTGCCAGCAACCTATCTGGGGGGACAGGGGCAAGGCAGTACTTC
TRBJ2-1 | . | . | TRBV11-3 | CASSWRTRFHNEQFF | TGTGCCAGCAGCTGGCGAACTAGATTCCACAATGAGCAGTTCTTC
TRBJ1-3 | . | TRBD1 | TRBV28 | CASSPRDSQSSGNTIYF | TGTGCCAGCAGTCCCCGGGACAGCCAGAGCTCTGGAAACACCATATATTTT
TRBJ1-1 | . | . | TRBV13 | CASSLEGHPNTEAFF | TGTGCCAGCAGCTTAGAAGGACACCCGAACACTGAAGCTTTCTTT
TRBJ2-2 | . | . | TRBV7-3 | CASSLGGDTGELFF | TGTGCCAGCAGCTTAGGCGGTGATACCGGGGAGCTGTTTTTT
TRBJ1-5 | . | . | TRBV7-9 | CASSFGTGMNQPQHF | TGTGCCAGCAGCTTCGGTACAGGGATGAACCAGCCCCAGCATTTT
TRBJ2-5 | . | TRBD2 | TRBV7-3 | CASSPAGVDETQYF | TGTGCCAGCAGCCCGGCGGGGGTCGATGAGACCCAGTACTTC
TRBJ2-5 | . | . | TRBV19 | CASSWDWQETQYF | TGTGCCAGTAGCTGGGACTGGCAAGAGACCCAGTACTTC
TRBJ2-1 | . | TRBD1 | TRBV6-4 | CASSRTGEPYNEQFF | TGTGCCAGCAGCAGGACAGGGGAACCCTACAATGAGCAGTTCTTC
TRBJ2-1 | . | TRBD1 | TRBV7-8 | CASSFKPGTAYNEQFF | TGTGCCAGCAGCTTCAAGCCTGGGACAGCCTACAATGAGCAGTTCTTC
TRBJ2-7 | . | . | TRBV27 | CASSPSGREQYF | TGTGCCAGCAGTCCGTCAGGGCGGGAGCAGTACTTC
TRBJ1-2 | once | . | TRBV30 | CAWSVQYIPSF | TGTGCCTGGAGTGTACAGTATATACCGAGCTTC
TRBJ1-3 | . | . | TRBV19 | CASSIGHSSGNTIYF | TGTGCCAGTAGTATAGGACACTCCTCTGGAAACACCATATATTTT
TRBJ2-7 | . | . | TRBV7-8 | CASRGQQGPYEQYF | TGTGCCAGCAGGGGGCAACAGGGACCCTACGAGCAGTACTTC
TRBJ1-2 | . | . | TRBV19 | CARYDRRNYGYTF | TGTGCCAGATATGACAGACGAAACTATGGCTACACCTTC
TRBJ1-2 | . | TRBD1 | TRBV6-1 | CASSEPPGGYGYTF | TGTGCCAGCAGTGAACCCCCAGGGGGGTATGGCTACACCTTC
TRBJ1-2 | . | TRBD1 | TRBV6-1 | CASSMRDRDGYTF | TGTGCCAGCAGTATGAGGGACAGGGATGGCTACACCTTC
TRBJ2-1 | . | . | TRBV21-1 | CASSKGSGRSSYNEQFF | TGTGCCAGCAGCAAAGGTAGCGGGAGGAGCTCCTACAATGAGCAGTTCTTC
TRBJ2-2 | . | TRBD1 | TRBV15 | CATSRGRQGNIGELFF | TGTGCCACCAGCAGAGGGCGACAGGGGAATATCGGGGAGCTGTTTTTT
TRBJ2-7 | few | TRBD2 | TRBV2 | CASRRLAGYEQYF | TGTGCCAGCAGAAGACTAGCGGGTTACGAGCAGTACTTC
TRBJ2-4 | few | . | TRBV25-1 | CASSGELGIQYF | TGTGCCAGCAGTGGAGAACTCGGGATTCAGTACTTC
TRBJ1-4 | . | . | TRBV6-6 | CASSLRAGTNEKLFF | TGTGCCAGCAGTTTACGAGCCGGGACTAATGAAAAACTGTTTTTT
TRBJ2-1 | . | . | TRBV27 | CASSVMRGGNEQFF | TGTGCCAGCAGCGTAATGAGAGGAGGCAATGAGCAGTTCTTC
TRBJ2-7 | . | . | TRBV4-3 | CASSQSGLDEQYF | TGCGCCAGCAGCCAGAGCGGGTTAGACGAGCAGTACTTC
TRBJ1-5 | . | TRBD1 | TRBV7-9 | CASSWTGSNQPQHF | TGTGCCAGCAGCTGGACAGGGAGCAATCAGCCCCAGCATTTT
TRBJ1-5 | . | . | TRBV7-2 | CASSPNRGGNGQPQHF | TGTGCCAGCAGCCCAAACCGGGGGGGGAACGGACAGCCCCAGCATTTT
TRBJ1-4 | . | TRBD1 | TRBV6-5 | CASSSWTGYEKLFF | TGTGCCAGCAGTTCCTGGACAGGGTATGAAAAACTGTTTTTT
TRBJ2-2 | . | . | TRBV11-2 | CASSLQNTGELFF | TGTGCCAGCAGCTTACAGAACACCGGGGAGCTGTTTTTT